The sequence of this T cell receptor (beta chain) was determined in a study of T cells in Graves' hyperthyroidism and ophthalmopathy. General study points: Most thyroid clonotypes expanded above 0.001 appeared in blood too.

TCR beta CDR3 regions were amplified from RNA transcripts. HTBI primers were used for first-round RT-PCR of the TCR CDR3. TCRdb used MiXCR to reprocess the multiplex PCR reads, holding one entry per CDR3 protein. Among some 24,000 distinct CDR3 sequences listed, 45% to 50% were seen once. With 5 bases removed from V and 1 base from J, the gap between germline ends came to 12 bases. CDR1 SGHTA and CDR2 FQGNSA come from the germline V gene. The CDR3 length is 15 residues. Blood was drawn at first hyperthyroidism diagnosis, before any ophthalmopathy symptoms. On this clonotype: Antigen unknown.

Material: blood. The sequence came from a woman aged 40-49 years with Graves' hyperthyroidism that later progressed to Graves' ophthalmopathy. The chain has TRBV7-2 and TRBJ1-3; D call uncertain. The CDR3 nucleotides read TGTGCCAGCAGCACCCTTGACGGGTCTGGAAACACCATATATTTT. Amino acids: CASSTLDGSGNTIYF. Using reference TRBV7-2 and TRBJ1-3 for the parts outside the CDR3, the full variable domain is GAGVSQSPSNKVTEKGKDVELRCDPISGHTALYWYRQSLGQGLEFLIYFQGNSAPDKSGLPSDRFSAERTGGSVSTLTIQRTQQEDSAVYLCASSTLDGSGNTIYFGEGSWLTVV.